Below are 32 T cell receptor beta chains sequenced from a single sample in a study of blood T cell repertoires in COVID-19 (dated by TCRdb to the early 2020s). To prepare the library, the immunoSEQ multiplex PCR assay was applied. Entries here come from immuneACCESS through TCRdb and include only in-frame sequences with V and J called. Some clones fail to appear in such tables; in the studies checked, an unresolved V gene covers under half of the shortfall, and the cause of the remainder is unknown. This sample lists under 75,000 clones; around 89% were detected once. Jointly, the top ten make up roughly 2.7% of the sample. The sample taken for sequencing was peripheral blood. The receptors here all came from a man between 50 and 59 years old with acute or convalescent COVID-19.

The chain uses TRBV5-1 and TRBJ2-1; TRBD2 matches 11 bases. The trim removed 0 bases at V and 4 bases at J, leaving 3 bases unmatched. CDR1 SGHRS and CDR2 YFSETQ come from the germline V gene. There are 16 residues in the CDR3. The CDR3 region is CASSLGGTSGYNEQFF. CDR3 nucleotide sequence: TGCGCCAGCAGCTTGGGCGGGACTAGCGGATACAATGAGCAGTTCTTC.

The rearrangement links TRBV7-9 to TRBJ2-2; D possibly corresponds to TRBD1 (6 bases). This CDR3 spans 16 amino acids. The germline V and J ends were trimmed by 5 bases and 0 bases, with 13 bases remaining between them. CDR1 is SEHNR and CDR2 is FQNEAQ in the germline V gene (reference sequence). Here the CDR3 DNA reads TGTGCCAGCAGCCACAGGGACACAACGAACACCGGGGAGCTGTTTTTT. Translation gives CASSHRDTTNTGELFF. Full variable domain (rest looked up from reference TRBV7-9 and TRBJ2-2): DTGVSQNPRHKITKRGQNVTFRCDPISEHNRLYWYRQTLGQGPEFLTYFQNEAQLEKSRLLSDRFSAERPKGSFSTLEIQRTEQGDSAMYLCASSHRDTTNTGELFFGEGSRLTVL.

This clone has just a few counts. The chain is built from TRBV28 and TRBJ2-5; 7 bases map to TRBD1. The germline CDR1 and CDR2 sequences are MDHEN and SYDVKM. The J segment lost 5 bases and the V segment lost 5 bases, leaving 11 bases of the junction unmatched. The CDR3 loop spans 15 amino acids. In nucleotides, the CDR3 is TGTGCCAGCAGTGCCGGGACAGACACACGGGAGACCCAGTACTTC. Encoded protein: CASSAGTDTRETQYF.

The chain carries TRBV5-1 and TRBJ2-4; possibly TRBD1 for D (6 bases). The CDR3 is 15 residues long. CDR1 and CDR2 from the germline V gene are SGHRS and YFSETQ. V was cut by 4 bases and J by 4 bases, with 15 bases left in between. CDR3: CASSEGSGTKNIQYF. As DNA, the CDR3 is TGCGCCAGCAGCGAGGGATCGGGGACAAAAAACATTCAGTACTTC.

The chain carries TRBV7-2 and TRBJ1-5; 9 nucleotides agree with TRBD1. From germline, CDR1 is SGHTA and CDR2 FQGNSA. The V and J ends lost 4 bases and 5 bases, in that order; junction bases with no gene match: 3. CDR3 length equals 14 residues. Here the CDR3 DNA reads TGTGCCAGCAGCTCGGGACAGGGCTATCAGCCCCAGCATTTT. It yields the protein CASSSGQGYQPQHF.

This clone showed up just once. The chain uses TRBV7-7 and TRBJ2-1; TRBD2 aligns across 7 bases. Germline CDR1 is SSHAT and CDR2 is FNYEAQ (reference sequence). V gave up 0 bases and J gave up 7 bases; unmatched junction bases: 6. The CDR3 has 15 residues. The CDR3 region has the DNA TGTGCCAGCAGCTTAGCGGGAGGGCCTGGGAATGAGCAGTTCTTC. The encoded protein is CASSLAGGPGNEQFF.

The rearrangement joins TRBV7-9 to TRBJ1-2; 10 positions agree with TRBD1. The CDR3 is 16 amino acids. V shed 5 bases, J shed 1 base, and the junction held 7 bases outside the gene matches. CDR1 and CDR2 from the germline V gene are SEHNR and FQNEAQ (reference sequence). CDR3 protein: CASSPTRDRGNYGYTF. The DNA for the CDR3 is TGTGCCAGCAGCCCGACCCGGGACAGGGGTAACTATGGCTACACCTTC. The variable domain in full, completed from reference TRBV7-9 and TRBJ1-2, reads DTGVSQNPRHKITKRGQNVTFRCDPISEHNRLYWYRQTLGQGPEFLTYFQNEAQLEKSRLLSDRFSAERPKGSFSTLEIQRTEQGDSAMYLCASSPTRDRGNYGYTFGSGTRLTVV.

This clone was seen only once. V and J are TRBV25-1 and TRBJ2-4; 12 bases are shared with TRBD2. Germline V CDR1 and CDR2: MGHDK, SYGVNS. V dropped 6 bases and J dropped 4; count of bases not matched to a gene: 7. The CDR3 contains 16 residues. The CDR3 spells CASSDLGLAGKNIQYF. CDR3 sequence (DNA): TGTGCCAGCAGCGACCTCGGACTAGCGGGAAAAAACATTCAGTACTTC. Supplemented by reference TRBV25-1 and TRBJ2-4, the full variable domain reads EADIYQTPRYLVIGTGKKITLECSQTMGHDKMYWYQQDPGMELHLIHYSYGVNSTEKGDLSSESTVSRIRTEHFPLTLESARPSHTSQYLCASSDLGLAGKNIQYFGAGTRLSVL.

This sequence joins TRBV28 and TRBJ2-7, with TRBD2 as a possible D gene (5 bases). This CDR3 comprises 13 residues. With 5 bases removed from V and 3 bases from J, the gap between germline ends came to 11 bases. Germline assignment: CDR1 MDHEN and CDR2 SYDVKM. The CDR3 sequence is CASSEQLGYEQYF. CDR3 DNA sequence: TGTGCCAGCAGTGAGCAACTAGGCTACGAGCAGTACTTC.

This CDR3 reads CASSSRPQGPPEQYF. The CDR3 DNA is TGTGCCAGCAGCTCCAGGCCTCAGGGCCCTCCCGAGCAGTACTTC. The chain has TRBV7-2 and TRBJ2-7, with a possible D match to TRBD1 (5 bases). The CDR3 has 15 residues. The germline V gene encodes CDR1 SGHTA and CDR2 FQGNSA. With 4 bases removed from V and 6 bases from J, the gap between germline ends came to 19 bases.

The chain joins TRBV20-1 to TRBJ1-5; a weak D match, TRBD1 (5 bases). V lost 5 bases, J lost 4 bases, and 15 bases lay in between. This CDR3 has 14 residues. The germline V gene has CDR1 DFQATT and CDR2 SNEGSKA (reference sequence). This CDR3 reads CSAGDSGVNQPQHF. The CDR3 DNA sequence: TGCAGTGCTGGTGACAGCGGTGTGAATCAGCCCCAGCATTTT.

This clone was counted a single time. The gene calls are TRBV24-1 and TRBJ1-5, with TRBD1 matching over 7 bases. CDR1 and CDR2 from the germline V gene are KGHDR and SFDVKD. The junction had 20 bases not matched to a gene; V was cut back by 7 bases and J by 6 bases. This CDR3 region has 18 residues. Here the CDR3 DNA reads TGTGCCACCAGGGCCCCGGGACAGCCATTTCACAACTCTCAGCCCCAGCATTTT. Translating gives CATRAPGQPFHNSQPQHF.

In its sample, this clone was seen once. This chain uses TRBV10-2 with TRBJ2-1; 12 bases are a match to TRBD2. Germline lookup yields CDR1 WSHSY and CDR2 SAAADI. The CDR3 has 15 amino acids. V lost 8 bases and J lost 7; bases outside the gene matches: 9. This CDR3 reads CASCRELAGGNEQFF. In nucleotides, the CDR3 is TGCGCCAGCTGTAGGGAGCTAGCGGGAGGGAATGAGCAGTTCTTC.

This chain links TRBV12-3 or TRBV12-4 with TRBJ2-5, with no clear D. The CDR3 runs to 13 residues. V was pared by 3 bases and J by 5 bases, with 10 bases between. In DNA, the CDR3 is TGTGCCAGCAGTTTCGTCGACTTGGAGACCCAGTACTTC. Its translation is CASSFVDLETQYF.

The V and J genes are TRBV3-1 (or the pseudogene TRBV3-2) and TRBJ2-3, with TRBD2 matching 14 bases. The CDR3 totals 15 residues. V lost 5 bases, J lost 4 bases, and 2 bases stayed unmatched. Germline values: CDR1 LGHDT, CDR2 YNNKEL (reference sequence). As DNA, the CDR3 is TGTGCCAGCAGCTGGACTAGCGGGAGGTCAGATACGCAGTATTTT. Translated, it gives CASSWTSGRSDTQYF.

The chain couples TRBV24-1 to TRBJ2-3, with D perhaps matching TRBD2 (5 bases). The germline V gene encodes CDR1 KGHDR and CDR2 SFDVKD. This CDR3 spans 13 amino acids. Between the trimmed V and J ends, which lost 5 bases and 0 bases, there was a span of 5 bases. CDR3 coding DNA: TGTGCCACCAGTGCGGGGAGCACAGATACGCAGTATTTT. Its protein product is CATSAGSTDTQYF.

V and J are TRBV2 and TRBJ1-4, with TRBD1 identical over 9 bases. The CDR3 is 14 amino acids. Germline V gives CDR1 SNHLY, CDR2 FYNNEI. Germline trimming cut 7 bases from V and 7 bases from J; bases unmatched to any gene: 7. CDR3 DNA: TGTGCCAGCACCCGAGACAGGGGGGGTGAAAAACTGTTTTTT. It codes for CASTRDRGGEKLFF.

This chain joins TRBV7-9 and TRBJ2-7; weak D call: TRBD2 (5 bases). CDR3 length equals 15 residues. Germline CDR1 is SEHNR and CDR2 is FQNEAQ (reference sequence). The DNA of the CDR3 is TGTACCCGACCCCGATGCCGGGCCGAGGGTTGCGAGCAGTACTTC. Protein product: CTRPRCRAEGCEQYF.

The V call is TRBV28, the J call TRBJ1-3; the D gene is possibly TRBD1 (5 bases). The CDR3 contains 15 residues. Trimming cost V 2 bases and J 4 bases, with 12 bases left between them. Looked up from germline, CDR1 is MDHEN and CDR2 is SYDVKM. Here the CDR3 reads CASSLGGVRGNTIYF. The CDR3 nucleotides read TGTGCCAGCAGTTTAGGAGGGGTTCGAGGAAACACCATATATTTT. Together with reference TRBV28 and TRBJ1-3, the CDR3 gives the full variable domain: DVKVTQSSRYLVKRTGEKVFLECVQDMDHENMFWYRQDPGLGLRLIYFSYDVKMKEKGDIPEGYSVSREKKERFSLILESASTNQTSMYLCASSLGGVRGNTIYFGEGSWLTVV.

The chain has TRBV4-3 and TRBJ2-3; 11 bases line up with TRBD2. The CDR3 is 16 amino acids. Trimming cost V 4 bases and J 6 bases; bases outside gene matches: 9. Per germline, CDR1 LGHNA and CDR2 YSLEER. This chain's CDR3 is CASSLAIAGGGDTQYF. In DNA, the CDR3 is TGCGCCAGCAGCCTCGCTATAGCGGGAGGGGGGGATACGCAGTATTTT.

The chain uses TRBV25-1 and TRBJ2-1, with D possibly TRBD2 on 5 matching bases. CDR1 and CDR2 (germline): MGHDK, SYGVNS. With 3 bases removed from V and 9 bases from J, the gap between germline ends came to 9 bases. CDR3 length: 12 amino acids. The CDR3 nucleotides are TGTGCCAGCAGTGACATAGGGAGTGAGCAGTTCTTC. This gives the protein CASSDIGSEQFF.

Only a few counts were recorded for this clone. The chain employs TRBV19 and TRBJ2-7; 10 bases match TRBD2. The CDR3 loop spans 17 amino acids. Germline V gene sequence: CDR1 LNHDA, CDR2 SQIVND (reference sequence). Unmatched junction bases numbered 10, after V lost 5 bases and J lost 0 bases. The CDR3: CASSGSSGRDGSYEQYV. For the CDR3, the DNA is TGTGCCAGTAGTGGATCTAGCGGGAGAGATGGCTCCTACGAGCAGTACGTC.

V is TRBV9 and J is TRBJ2-2, with TRBD2 matching over 7 bases. J was trimmed by 6 bases and V by 0 bases; bases with no gene match: 8. The CDR3 is 16 amino acids. Germline values: CDR1 SGDLS, CDR2 YYNGEE. For the CDR3, the DNA is TGTGCCAGCAGCGTAGCTGCGGGAGCGAGTTCCGGGGAGCTGTTTTTT. Residues: CASSVAAGASSGELFF. The full variable domain, in which reference TRBV9 and TRBJ2-2 provide the parts outside the CDR3, is DSGVTQTPKHLITATGQRVTLRCSPRSGDLSVYWYQQSLDQGLQFLIQYYNGEERAKGNILERFSAQQFPDLHSELNLSSLELGDSALYFCASSVAAGASSGELFFGEGSRLTVL.

The chain joins TRBV4-3 to TRBJ2-3; 7 bases match TRBD2. The CDR3 runs to 16 residues. V was pared by 2 bases and J by 3 bases, with 8 bases of the junction left unmatched. Germline-derived CDR1 and CDR2 are LGHNA and YSLEER. The CDR3 region is CASSQSGGGPTDTQYF. The CDR3 DNA reads TGCGCCAGCAGCCAATCGGGGGGAGGGCCGACAGATACGCAGTATTTT.

This chain links TRBV11-3 with TRBJ1-1; the D gene is possibly TRBD1 (5 bases). The CDR3 has 13 residues. With 4 bases removed from V and 1 base from J, the gap between germline ends came to 7 bases. Germline V CDR1 and CDR2: SGHNT, YENEEA. In DNA, the CDR3 is TGTGCCAGCAGCTGGGGCCCGAACACTGAAGCTTTCTTT. Its translation: CASSWGPNTEAFF.

The rearrangement uses TRBV3-1 (or the pseudogene TRBV3-2) and TRBJ2-7; 7 positions match TRBD1. CDR3 length equals 18 residues. With V trimmed by 0 bases and J by 2 bases, 13 bases remained unmatched. The germline CDR1 and CDR2 sequences are LGHDT and YNNKEL (reference sequence). The CDR3 loop is CASSQEEIGDRAPYEQYF. In DNA form, the CDR3 reads TGTGCCAGCAGCCAAGAAGAGATCGGAGACAGGGCCCCCTACGAGCAGTACTTC.

This clone was detected only once. This chain connects TRBV23-1 to TRBJ1-5; tentatively, D is TRBD1 (6 bases). TRBV23-1 is designated an ORF whose function remains uncertain. This CDR3 contains 13 residues. Trimming cost V 9 bases and J 5 bases, with 14 bases left between them. CDR3 coding DNA: TGCGCCAGACCCGGTGCAGGGGATCAGCCCCAGCATTTT. It translates to CARPGAGDQPQHF.

This sequence joins TRBV6-1 and TRBJ2-3, with 9 nucleotides matching TRBD1. The V gene end was trimmed by 2 bases and the J gene end by 3 bases; junction bases not matched to a gene: 3. The CDR3 totals 15 residues. The germline gives CDR1 MNHNS, CDR2 SASEGT. The CDR3 region is CASSEPGQGTDTQYF. The CDR3 DNA sequence: TGTGCCAGCAGTGAACCGGGACAGGGAACAGATACGCAGTATTTT.

The rearrangement uses TRBV15 and TRBJ2-4, with D hard to call. Germline loops: CDR1 LNHNV, CDR2 YYDKDF (reference sequence). CDR3 size: 17 residues. The V and J ends lost 0 bases and 0 bases respectively, with 12 bases between them. The CDR3 spells CATSREANREAKNIQYF. The CDR3 DNA reads TGTGCCACCAGCAGAGAGGCGAACAGAGAAGCCAAAAACATTCAGTACTTC.

V gene TRBV27 combines with J gene TRBJ2-5, with TRBD2 identical over 12 bases. Germline V lookup: CDR1 MNHEY, CDR2 SMNVEV (reference sequence). CDR3 length: 16 residues. The trim removed 7 bases at V and 5 bases at J, leaving 11 bases unmatched. Here the CDR3 reads CASKPSSGRAFETQYF. CDR3 DNA: TGTGCCAGCAAACCGTCTAGCGGGAGGGCCTTTGAGACCCAGTACTTC.

The chain combines TRBV9 with TRBJ1-3; no clear D. Looked up from germline, CDR1 is SGDLS and CDR2 is YYNGEE. This CDR3 comprises 17 residues. Between the trimmed V and J ends, which lost 4 bases and 0 bases, there was a span of 17 bases. CDR3 bases: TGTGCCAGCAGCCCCCGTAGTATCAGCGTCTCTGGAAACACCATATATTTT. Protein sequence: CASSPRSISVSGNTIYF.

This clone was counted a few times. V is TRBV7-8 and J is TRBJ1-3; a weak D match, TRBD1 (6 bases). V dropped 5 bases and J dropped 8 bases, with 19 bases sitting between them. CDR1 and CDR2 (germline): SGHVS, FQNEAQ. This CDR3 contains 15 residues. The CDR3 is CASSPRTVPGDTIYF. Here the CDR3 DNA reads TGTGCCAGCAGCCCTCGGACAGTTCCAGGTGACACCATATATTTT.